This record looks at one TCR beta chain sequence and its context. Its antigen is as yet unknown. These data are taken from a study of T cell clonotyping in hematopoietic cell transplantation. The study, taken as a whole, reports: Recipient TCR diversity dropped after transplant; expanded clonotypes rose from day 30 to 180. Few recipient clonotypes overlapped donors; over 97% were de novo at given depth. Higher Inverse Simpson Index values in graft donor and pretransplant recipient predicted broader posttransplant TCR diversity. Without cell sorting, CD4 versus CD8 contributions remain unresolved.

Assay used: immunoSEQ multiplex PCR; TCRdb lists only in-frame clones, some missing. The table lists around 15,000 clones, under 90% of them singletons, with about 4.2% in the top ten. The CDR3 totals 15 residues. J was trimmed by 2 bases and V by 0 bases; bases with no gene match: 3. In germline, CDR1 is SGHNT, CDR2 YYREEE (reference sequence). The chain has TRBV5-4 and TRBJ2-5; 8 nucleotides align to TRBD2. The material was PBMCs, obtained 100 days after allogeneic stem cell transplant. The TCR originated in a male patient aged 60 to 75 who had an allogeneic stem cell transplant from a related donor, so the T cells may come from the graft donor. Some clones in this sample may be carry-over from other donors' samples. CDR3 protein: CASSLDGTRQETQYF. Written as DNA, the CDR3 is TGTGCCAGCAGCTTGGATGGGACTAGACAAGAGACCCAGTACTTC.